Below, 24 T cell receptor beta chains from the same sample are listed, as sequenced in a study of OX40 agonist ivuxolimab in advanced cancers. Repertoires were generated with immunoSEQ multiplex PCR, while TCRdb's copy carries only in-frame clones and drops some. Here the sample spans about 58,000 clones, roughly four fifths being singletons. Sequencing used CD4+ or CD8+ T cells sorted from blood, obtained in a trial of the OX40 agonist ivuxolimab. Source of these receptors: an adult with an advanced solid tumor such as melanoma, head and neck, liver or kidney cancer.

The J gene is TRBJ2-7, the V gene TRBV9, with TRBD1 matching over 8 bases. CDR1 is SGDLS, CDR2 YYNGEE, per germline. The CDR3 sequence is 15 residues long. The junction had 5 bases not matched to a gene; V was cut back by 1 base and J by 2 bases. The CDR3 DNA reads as TGTGCCAGCAGCGTAACCACAGGGGGAACCTACGAGCAGTACTTC. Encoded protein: CASSVTTGGTYEQYF.

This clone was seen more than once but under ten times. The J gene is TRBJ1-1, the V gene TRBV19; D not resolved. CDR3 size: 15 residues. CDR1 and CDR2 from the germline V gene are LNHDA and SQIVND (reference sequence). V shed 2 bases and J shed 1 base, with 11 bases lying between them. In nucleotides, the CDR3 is TGTGCCAGTAGTATATTTGGGCTGGCGAACACTGAAGCTTTCTTT. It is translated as CASSIFGLANTEAFF.

CDR3 protein: CASSRGLSGYTF. CDR3 sequence (DNA): TGTGCCAGCAGCCGGGGGCTGAGTGGCTACACCTTC. The V gene is TRBV7-2, the J gene TRBJ1-2, with a possible D match to TRBD1 (6 bases). Germline V lookup: CDR1 SGHTA, CDR2 FQGNSA. The V end lost 5 bases, the J end lost 7 bases, and 11 bases lay between the germline ends. The CDR3 has 12 amino acids.

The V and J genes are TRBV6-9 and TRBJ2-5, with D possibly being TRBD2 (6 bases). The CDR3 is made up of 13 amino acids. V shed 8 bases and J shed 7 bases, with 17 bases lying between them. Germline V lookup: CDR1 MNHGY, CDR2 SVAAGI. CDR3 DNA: TGTGCCAGCCGTTCTTTGGGGGGAGGGACCCAGTACTTC. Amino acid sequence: CASRSLGGGTQYF.

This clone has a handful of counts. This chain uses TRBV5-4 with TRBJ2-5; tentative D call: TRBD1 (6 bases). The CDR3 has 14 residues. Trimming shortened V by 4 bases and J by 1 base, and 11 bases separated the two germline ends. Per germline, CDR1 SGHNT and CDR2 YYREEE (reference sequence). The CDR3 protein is CASSRGDIQETQYF. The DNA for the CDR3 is TGTGCCAGCAGCCGTGGGGACATCCAAGAGACCCAGTACTTC.

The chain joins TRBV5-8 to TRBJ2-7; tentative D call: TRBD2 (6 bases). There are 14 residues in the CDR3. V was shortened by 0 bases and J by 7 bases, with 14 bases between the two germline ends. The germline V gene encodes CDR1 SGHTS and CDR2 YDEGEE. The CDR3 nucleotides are TGTGCCAGCAGCTTGGGAGCGGGTGGAGGGGAGCAGTACTTC. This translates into CASSLGAGGGEQYF. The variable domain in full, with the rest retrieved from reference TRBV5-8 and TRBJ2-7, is EAGVTQSPTHLIKTRGQQATLRCSPISGHTSVYWYQQALGLGLQFLLWYDEGEERNRGNFPPRFSGRQFPNYSSELNVNALELEDSALYLCASSLGAGGGEQYFGPGTRLTVT.

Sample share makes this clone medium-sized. Here the CDR3 reads CASSLDGQRSYEQYF. The CDR3 DNA sequence: TGTGCCAGCAGCTTAGATGGACAGCGCTCCTACGAGCAGTACTTC. This chain uses TRBV7-2 with TRBJ2-7, with TRBD1 as a possible D gene (6 bases). V dropped 1 base and J dropped 0 bases, with 10 bases sitting between them. This CDR3 comprises 15 residues. CDR1 SGHTA and CDR2 FQGNSA come from the germline V gene.

CDR3 coding DNA: TGTGCCACTAACATGGGGGTTGAAGAAAAACTGTTTTTT. This codes for CATNMGVEEKLFF. The rearrangement links TRBV10-3 to TRBJ1-4; TRBD1 might be the D (5 bases). The CDR3 has 13 amino acids. Trimming shortened V by 10 bases and J by 8 bases, and 17 bases separated the two germline ends. Per germline, CDR1 ENHRY and CDR2 SYGVKD.

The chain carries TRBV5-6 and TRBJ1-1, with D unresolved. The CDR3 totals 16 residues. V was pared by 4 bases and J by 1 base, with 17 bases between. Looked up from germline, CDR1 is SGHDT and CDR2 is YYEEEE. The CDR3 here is CASSLQAGSSNTEAFF. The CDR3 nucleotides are TGTGCCAGCAGCCTACAAGCGGGGTCTTCGAACACTGAAGCTTTCTTT.

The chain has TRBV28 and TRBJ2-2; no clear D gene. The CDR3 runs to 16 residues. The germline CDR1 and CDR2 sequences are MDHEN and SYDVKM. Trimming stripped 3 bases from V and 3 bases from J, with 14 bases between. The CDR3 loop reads CASSFSGMEHTGELFF. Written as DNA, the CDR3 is TGTGCCAGCAGTTTCAGTGGAATGGAACACACCGGGGAGCTGTTTTTT.

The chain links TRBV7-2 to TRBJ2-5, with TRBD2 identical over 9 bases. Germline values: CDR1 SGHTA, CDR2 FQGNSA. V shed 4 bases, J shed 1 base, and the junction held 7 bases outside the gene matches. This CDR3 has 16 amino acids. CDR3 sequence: CASSSGAGGPQETQYF. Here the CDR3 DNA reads TGTGCCAGCAGCTCTGGAGCGGGGGGCCCCCAAGAGACCCAGTACTTC.

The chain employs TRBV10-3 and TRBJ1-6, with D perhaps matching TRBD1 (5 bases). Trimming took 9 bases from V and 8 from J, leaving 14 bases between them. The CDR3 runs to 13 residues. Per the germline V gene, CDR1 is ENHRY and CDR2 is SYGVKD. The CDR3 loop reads CAITGTLDSPLHF. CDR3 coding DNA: TGTGCCATAACCGGGACCTTGGATTCACCCCTCCACTTT.

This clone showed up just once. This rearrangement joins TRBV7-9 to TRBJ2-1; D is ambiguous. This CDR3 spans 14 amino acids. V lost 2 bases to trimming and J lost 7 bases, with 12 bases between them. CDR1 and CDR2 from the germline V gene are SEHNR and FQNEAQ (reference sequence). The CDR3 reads CASSLKAVLNEQFF. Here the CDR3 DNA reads TGTGCCAGCAGCTTAAAGGCAGTCCTGAATGAGCAGTTCTTC. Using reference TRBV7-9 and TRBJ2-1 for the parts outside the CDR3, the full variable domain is DTGVSQNPRHKITKRGQNVTFRCDPISEHNRLYWYRQTLGQGPEFLTYFQNEAQLEKSRLLSDRFSAERPKGSFSTLEIQRTEQGDSAMYLCASSLKAVLNEQFFGPGTRLTVL.

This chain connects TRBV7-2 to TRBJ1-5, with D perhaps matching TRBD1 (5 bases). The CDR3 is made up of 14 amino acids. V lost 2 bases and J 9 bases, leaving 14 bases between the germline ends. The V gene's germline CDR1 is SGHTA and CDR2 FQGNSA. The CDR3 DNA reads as TGTGCCAGCAGCTTAAGTGGGGGGTCGACGCCCCAGCATTTT. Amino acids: CASSLSGGSTPQHF.

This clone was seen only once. CDR3 sequence reads: CASRRDYFEGQETQYF. CDR3 nucleotide sequence: TGTGCCAGCAGACGAGACTACTTTGAAGGGCAAGAGACCCAGTACTTC. This rearrangement joins TRBV2 to TRBJ2-5; TRBD2 might be the D (5 bases). Germline CDR1 and CDR2: SNHLY and FYNNEI. V was clipped by 6 bases and J by 2 bases, with 19 bases between them. The CDR3 extends over 16 amino acids.

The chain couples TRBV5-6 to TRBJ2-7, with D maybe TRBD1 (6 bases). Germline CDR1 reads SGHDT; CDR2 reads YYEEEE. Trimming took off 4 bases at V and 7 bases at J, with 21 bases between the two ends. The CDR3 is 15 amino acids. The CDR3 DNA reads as TGTGCCAGCAGCGGGGAGACAGGAACTTCGGCTGAGCAGTACTTC. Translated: CASSGETGTSAEQYF.

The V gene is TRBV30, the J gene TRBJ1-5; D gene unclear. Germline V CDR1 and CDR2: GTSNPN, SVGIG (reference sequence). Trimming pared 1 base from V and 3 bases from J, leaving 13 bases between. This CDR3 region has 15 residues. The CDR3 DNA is TGTGCCTGGAGTGCGGTCGGACGGAACAATCAGCCCCAGCATTTT. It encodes CAWSAVGRNNQPQHF.

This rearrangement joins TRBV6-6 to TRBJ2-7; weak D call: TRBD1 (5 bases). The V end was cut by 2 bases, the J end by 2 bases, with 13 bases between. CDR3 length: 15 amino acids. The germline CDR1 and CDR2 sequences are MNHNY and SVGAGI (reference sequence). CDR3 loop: CASSYPPGQTYEQYF. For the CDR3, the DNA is TGTGCCAGCAGTTACCCCCCAGGGCAGACCTACGAGCAGTACTTC.

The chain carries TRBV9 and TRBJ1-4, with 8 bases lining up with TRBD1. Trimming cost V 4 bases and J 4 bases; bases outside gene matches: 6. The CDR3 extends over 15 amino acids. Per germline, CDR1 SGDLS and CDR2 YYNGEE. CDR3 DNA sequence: TGTGCCAGCAGCAAGACAGGGGCCGATAATGAAAAACTGTTTTTT. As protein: CASSKTGADNEKLFF.

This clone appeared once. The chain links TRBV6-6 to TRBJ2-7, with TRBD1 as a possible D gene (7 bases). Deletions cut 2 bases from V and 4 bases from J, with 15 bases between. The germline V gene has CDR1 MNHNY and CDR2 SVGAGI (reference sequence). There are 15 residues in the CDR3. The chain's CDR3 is CASSYLRAGGYEQYF. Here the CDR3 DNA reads TGTGCCAGCAGTTACCTCCGGGCAGGGGGGTACGAGCAGTACTTC.

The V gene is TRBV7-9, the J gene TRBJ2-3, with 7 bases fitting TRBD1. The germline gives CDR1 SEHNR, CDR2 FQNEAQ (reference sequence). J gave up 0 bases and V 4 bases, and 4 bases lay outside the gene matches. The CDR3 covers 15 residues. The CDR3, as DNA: TGTGCCAGCAGCTCACGACAGGGCAGCACAGATACGCAGTATTTT. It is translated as CASSSRQGSTDTQYF.

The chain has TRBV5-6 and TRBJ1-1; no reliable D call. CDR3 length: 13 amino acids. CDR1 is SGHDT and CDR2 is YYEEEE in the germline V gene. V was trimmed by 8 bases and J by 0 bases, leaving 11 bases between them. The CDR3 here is CASAFFMNTEAFF. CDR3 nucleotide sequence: TGTGCCAGTGCATTCTTCATGAACACTGAAGCTTTCTTT.

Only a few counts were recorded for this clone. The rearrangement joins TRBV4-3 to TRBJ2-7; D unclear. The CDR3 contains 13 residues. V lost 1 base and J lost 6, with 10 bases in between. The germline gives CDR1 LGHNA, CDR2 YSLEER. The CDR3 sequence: CASSQARVGEQYF. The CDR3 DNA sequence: TGCGCCAGCAGCCAAGCTCGCGTTGGCGAGCAGTACTTC.

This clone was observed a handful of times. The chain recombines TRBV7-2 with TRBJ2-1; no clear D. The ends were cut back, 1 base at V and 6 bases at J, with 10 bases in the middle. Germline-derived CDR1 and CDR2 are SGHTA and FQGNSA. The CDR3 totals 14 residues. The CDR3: CASSLVTGINEQFF. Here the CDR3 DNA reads TGTGCCAGCAGCTTAGTGACTGGGATCAATGAGCAGTTCTTC.